This T cell receptor (beta chain) was recorded in a study of cytomegalovirus exposure and HLA in healthy donors. Looking at the study overall: There were about 86 million unique TCRs (from HLA-typed donors) in an early data release. Study-level results: A later analysis reportedly found fewer N-insertions in an Asian-associated ancestry cluster than the roughly 700-donor mean. Some 17,000 TCR beta sequences were associated with HLA alleles at 0.05 false discovery rate in a later analysis.

It was healthy bone marrow donors who served as donors. Note on this clone: No antigen is known for it.

Trimming took 1 base from V and 0 from J; bases not matched to a gene: 17. CDR1 SGHVS and CDR2 FQNEAQ come from the germline V gene. The length of the CDR3 is 20 residues. The study ran its PCR with 60 Vbeta and 13 Jbeta primers. Profiling relied on immunoSEQ multiplex PCR, and the TCRdb table lists in-frame clones only, not all of them. The sample shows about 100,000 clones, more than 65% of them seen only once. The rearrangement links TRBV7-8 to TRBJ2-5, with 7 bases identical to TRBD2. What was sequenced was PBMCs. The TCR was taken from a woman between 45 and 60 years old in good health and CMV-seropositive. CDR3 nucleotides: TGTGCCAGCAGCTTAGAGAGGCTAGCGGACTTTCTTATGTACCAAGAGACCCAGTACTTC. It specifies CASSLERLADFLMYQETQYF.